This T cell receptor (beta chain) was retrieved from a study of CD4 and CD8 cells across lung adenocarcinoma regions. TCRdb re-derived calls from the PCR reads in MiXCR, one entry per CDR3 protein. The sample comprises 2,500 or so distinct CDR3 sequences, around two thirds of which are singletons, and around 23% rests with the top ten. Localized lung adenocarcinoma, a non-small cell lung cancer, affected the donors. The sequence was obtained from a female donor with lung adenocarcinoma. The CD4 and CD8 labels of this study may be unreliable. Material: CD4+ T cells from the center of a lung tumor.

The CDR3 is CASSYPRGTYQETQYF. CDR3 nucleotide sequence: TGTGCCAGCAGTTACCCCAGGGGGACGTACCAAGAGACCCAGTACTTC. V usage is TRBV6-5 and J usage is TRBJ2-1; 7 bases align to TRBD1. Matching the DNA end better, TRBJ2-5 makes the J call doubtful. The CDR3 loop spans 16 amino acids. The germline V gene encodes CDR1 MNHEY and CDR2 SVGAGI.